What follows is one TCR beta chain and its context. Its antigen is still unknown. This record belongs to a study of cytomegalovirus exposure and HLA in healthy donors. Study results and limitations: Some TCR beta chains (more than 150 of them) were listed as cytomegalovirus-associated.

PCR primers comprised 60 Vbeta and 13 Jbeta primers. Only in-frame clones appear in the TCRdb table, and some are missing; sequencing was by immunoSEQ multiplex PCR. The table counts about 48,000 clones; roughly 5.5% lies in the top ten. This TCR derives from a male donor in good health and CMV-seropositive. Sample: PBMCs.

CDR3 residues: CASRLYTGAGYGYTF. The CDR3 DNA sequence: TGTGCCAGCAGACTCTACACAGGGGCGGGGTATGGCTACACCTTC. The chain couples TRBV6-5 to TRBJ1-2, with 7 positions matching TRBD1. Germline CDR1 is MNHEY and CDR2 is SVGAGI. This CDR3 contains 15 residues. The V and J ends lost 6 bases and 5 bases, in that order; junction bases with no gene match: 12.